The 26 T cell receptor beta chains reported below all come from one sample, sequenced in a study of blood T cells in healthy people across ages. A second PCR, run for about 6 to 12 cycles, used a sample-barcoded 5' primer plus a J-beta primer mix. TCRdb redid the calling of the 5' RACE reads with MiXCR, one entry per CDR3 protein. The repertoire includes around 1,000,000 distinct CDR3 sequences, around 27% of them detected once, and around 0.75% sits in the top ten. These same records also appear under a second study, on T cells of mothers and their children.

Sequencing was done on a sample of blood. The receptors were gathered from a girl aged 2-10 years in good health.

This clonotype has only a few counts. The chain recombines TRBV2 with TRBJ2-7, with D unresolved. The germline V gene has CDR1 SNHLY and CDR2 FYNNEI. V lost 5 bases and J 5 bases, leaving 13 bases between the germline ends. The CDR3 consists of 13 residues. The CDR3 loop reads CASSRGPADEQYF. DNA of the CDR3: TGTGCCAGCAGTCGAGGACCCGCAGACGAGCAGTACTTC.

This chain joins TRBV7-6 and TRBJ1-4; possible D gene TRBD1, 5 bases. The ends were cut back, 5 bases at V and 10 bases at J, with 20 bases in the middle. CDR1 is SGHVS, CDR2 FNYEAQ, per germline. The CDR3 spans 15 residues. CDR3 loop: CASSDGDAGGGKLFF. DNA for the CDR3: TGTGCCAGCAGCGACGGGGACGCCGGGGGTGGAAAACTGTTTTTT. Looking up the rest from reference TRBV7-6 and TRBJ1-4 gives the full variable domain: GAGVSQSPRYKVTKRGQDVALRCDPISGHVSLYWYRQALGQGPEFLTYFNYEAQQDKSGLPNDRFSAERPEGSISTLTIQRTEQRDSAMYRCASSDGDAGGGKLFFGSGTQLSVL.

This clonotype was picked up a small number of times. The rearrangement joins TRBV28 to TRBJ2-1; 9 nucleotides match TRBD1. The DNA end is more similar to TRBJ2-5, so the J call may be wrong. Germline CDR1 reads MDHEN; CDR2 reads SYDVKM. CDR3 length: 16 residues. The CDR3 region has the DNA TGTGCCAGCAGCTCCCAGGACAGGGGTTTGGAGGAGACCCAGTACTTC. It yields the protein CASSSQDRGLEETQYF.

This clonotype was counted between two and nine times. This chain links TRBV6-4 with TRBJ2-1, with 10 bases aligning to TRBD2. CDR3 length: 14 amino acids. Trimming took 8 bases from V and 5 from J; bases not matched to a gene: 6. Germline V gene data show CDR1 as MRHNA and CDR2 as SNTAGT. CDR3 DNA sequence: TGTGCCAGCGCTTGGACTAGCGGAAACAATGAGCAGTTCTTC. Protein: CASAWTSGNNEQFF.

This clonotype was recorded only once. The chain joins TRBV3-1 to TRBJ2-4, with D tentatively TRBD1 or TRBD2 (5 bases each). V lost 0 bases to trimming and J lost 8 bases, with 11 bases between them. The CDR3 runs to 14 residues. Germline values: CDR1 LGHDT, CDR2 YNNKEL (reference sequence). The CDR3 sequence is CASSQDRGVDIQYF. CDR3 sequence (DNA): TGTGCCAGCAGCCAAGATCGAGGGGTTGACATTCAGTACTTC.

This chain links TRBV11-2 with TRBJ2-1; D gene unclear. V lost 7 bases and J 3 bases, leaving 13 bases between the germline ends. In germline, CDR1 is SGHAT, CDR2 FQNNGV. This CDR3 has 14 amino acids. CDR3 sequence reads: CASTEFFDYNEQFF. The CDR3 nucleotides are TGTGCCAGCACCGAGTTTTTTGACTACAATGAGCAGTTCTTC.

The chain links TRBV7-9 to TRBJ2-4; D may be TRBD2 (6 bases). Trimming removed 4 bases at V and 1 base at J, with 17 bases between. Germline assignment: CDR1 SEHNR and CDR2 FQNEAQ (reference sequence). The CDR3 covers 17 residues. The CDR3 coding sequence is TGTGCCAGCAGCTCCCCGCTGACCGGGAGCGCCAAAAACATTCAGTACTTC. It specifies CASSSPLTGSAKNIQYF.

This clonotype was counted a few times. The chain carries TRBV11-2 and TRBJ1-4; D is undetermined. The germline V gene encodes CDR1 SGHAT and CDR2 FQNNGV. This CDR3 is built from 16 residues. V was shortened by 1 base and J by 0 bases, with 9 bases between the two germline ends. The CDR3 loop reads CASSLGRSSTNEKLFF. In nucleotides, the CDR3 is TGTGCCAGCAGCTTAGGCAGAAGTTCAACTAATGAAAAACTGTTTTTT.

This clonotype came up a few times. The chain joins TRBV10-3 to TRBJ2-5; TRBD1 matches at 10 bases. The V segment lost 8 bases and the J segment 3 bases; nucleotides outside the gene matches: 0. The CDR3 extends over 12 amino acids. Germline lookup yields CDR1 ENHRY and CDR2 SYGVKD. CDR3 sequence (DNA): TGTGCCATCGGGACAGGGGAAGAGACCCAGTACTTC. This encodes CAIGTGEETQYF.

Comments on this clonotype: The CDR3 end shows no conserved phenylalanine or tryptophan, and so a read error is likely. The rearrangement links TRBV27 to TRBJ2-7; 9 bases line up with TRBD2. The germline V gene encodes CDR1 MNHEY and CDR2 SMNVEV (reference sequence). The CDR3 is 15 amino acids. Trimming cost V 5 bases and J 3 bases; bases outside gene matches: 8. CDR3 amino acids: CASSERLADNYEQYS. DNA for the CDR3: TGTGCCAGCAGTGAACGACTAGCGGACAACTACGAGCAGTACTCC.

This clonotype was detected only a few times. The chain combines TRBV27 with TRBJ1-2; 8 nucleotides line up with TRBD1. The J segment lost 7 bases and the V segment lost 7 bases, leaving 11 bases of the junction unmatched. Germline V lookup: CDR1 MNHEY, CDR2 SMNVEV (reference sequence). This CDR3 is built from 14 residues. The DNA of the CDR3 is TGTGCCAGCAAGGGGCAGGGGGCGCATGTTGGCTACACCTTC. It is translated as CASKGQGAHVGYTF.

This clonotype was observed a handful of times. V and J are TRBV4-2 and TRBJ1-6, with 8 positions matching TRBD1. The CDR3 spans 16 residues. The germline gives CDR1 LGHNA, CDR2 YNFKEQ. Losses at the gene ends were 2 bases for V and 5 bases for J; bases not matched to a gene: 5. CDR3 in amino acids: CASSQYDRGDNSPLHF. In nucleotides, the CDR3 is TGTGCCAGCAGCCAATATGACAGGGGCGATAATTCACCCCTCCACTTT.

This clonotype was counted between two and nine times. This chain links TRBV3-1 with TRBJ2-7, with TRBD2 as a possible D gene (6 bases). V dropped 4 bases and J dropped 7 bases, with 11 bases sitting between them. This CDR3 is built from 12 residues. CDR1 LGHDT and CDR2 YNNKEL come from the germline V gene (reference sequence). DNA of the CDR3: TGTGCCAGCAGCCCCCGGAGGGGTGAGCAGTACTTC. This sequence encodes CASSPRRGEQYF.

This clonotype was observed a handful of times. J is TRBJ2-5 and V is TRBV5-6; D possibly matches TRBD1 or TRBD2 (5 bases each). The CDR3 has 15 amino acids. Germline V gene sequence: CDR1 SGHDT, CDR2 YYEEEE. The V end was cut by 4 bases, the J end by 0 bases, with 13 bases between. CDR3 DNA: TGTGCCAGCAGCCCTGGGTGGGGGAACCAAGAGACCCAGTACTTC. Its protein is CASSPGWGNQETQYF.

This clonotype was seen more than once but under ten times. The rearrangement uses TRBV29-1 and TRBJ2-1, with D unresolved. This CDR3 is built from 14 residues. Trimming removed 1 base at V and 2 bases at J, with 9 bases between. The germline CDR1 and CDR2 sequences are SQVTM and ANQGSEA. The CDR3 spells CSVEVSPTYNEQFF. CDR3 in DNA: TGCAGCGTTGAAGTTAGCCCTACCTACAATGAGCAGTTCTTC.

This clonotype has a handful of counts. J is TRBJ2-5 and V is TRBV13, with D possibly matching TRBD2 (6 bases). The assigned J gene may be wrong: the sequence end matches TRBJ2-1 better. The CDR3 is 14 residues long. The germline V gene has CDR1 PRHDT and CDR2 FYEKMQ (reference sequence). DNA for the CDR3: TGTGCCAGCAGCTTAGCGGGAGTGGGCTATGAGCAGTTCTTC. This gives the protein CASSLAGVGYEQFF.

This clonotype has more than one count but fewer than ten. The chain's CDR3 is CASSLAFRREKLFF. CDR3 coding DNA: TGTGCCAGCAGTTTGGCCTTTCGACGGGAAAAACTGTTTTTT. The rearrangement links TRBV28 to TRBJ1-4; no reliable D call. The germline V and J ends were trimmed by 3 bases and 8 bases, with 13 bases remaining between them. The germline gives CDR1 MDHEN, CDR2 SYDVKM. CDR3 size: 14 residues.

This clonotype came up once. The CDR3 loop reads CASSGHGMGLSINEQFF. CDR3 DNA sequence: TGTGCCAGCAGCGGACACGGTATGGGTCTGTCTATCAATGAGCAGTTCTTC. V gene TRBV9 combines with J gene TRBJ2-1; no reliable D call. The germline V gene encodes CDR1 SGDLS and CDR2 YYNGEE. Trimming left V 3 bases short and J 6 bases short, with 22 bases between. This CDR3 has 17 residues.

This clonotype was observed a handful of times. The genes are TRBV20-1 and TRBJ2-7; TRBD2 agrees at 13 bases. The germline V gene encodes CDR1 DFQATT and CDR2 SNEGSKA (reference sequence). The V gene end was trimmed by 5 bases and the J gene end by 2 bases; junction bases not matched to a gene: 12. The CDR3 consists of 17 residues. The CDR3 bases are TGCAGTGCTCCGAGACTAGCGGGGGGCTTCGGGCCCTACGAGCAGTACTTC. It specifies CSAPRLAGGFGPYEQYF.

This clonotype was seen ten or more times. The rearrangement links TRBV15 to TRBJ2-5; TRBD2 matches 12 bases. Trimming took 1 base from V and 4 from J; bases not matched to a gene: 1. The CDR3 spans 15 residues. Per the germline V gene, CDR1 is LNHNV and CDR2 is YYDKDF (reference sequence). Here the CDR3 DNA reads TGTGCCACCAGCAGAGGGACTAGCGGGATAGAGACCCAGTACTTC. Amino acids: CATSRGTSGIETQYF.

The V and J genes are TRBV20-1 and TRBJ1-4; D remains unclear. The CDR3 consists of 15 residues. Trimming pared 3 bases from V and 10 bases from J, leaving 21 bases between. Germline CDR1 is DFQATT and CDR2 is SNEGSKA (reference sequence). CDR3 sequence (DNA): TGCAGTGCTAGTTCGCCTGAAGGGAAGGTCGGAAAACTGTTTTTT. As protein: CSASSPEGKVGKLFF.

The chain employs TRBV7-8 and TRBJ2-1, with a weak D call TRBD2 (5 bases). The J call is doubtful: the DNA matches TRBJ2-7 better. Germline CDR1 reads SGHVS; CDR2 reads FQNEAQ. The CDR3 has 16 amino acids. Here the CDR3 reads CASSLGHLAGEYEQYF. For the CDR3, the DNA is TGTGCCAGCAGCTTAGGGCATCTGGCCGGGGAGTACGAGCAGTACTTC.

V and J are TRBV29-1 and TRBJ2-7; 7 positions match TRBD1. Trimming took 7 bases from V and 0 from J; bases not matched to a gene: 15. CDR3 length equals 16 residues. CDR1 and CDR2 from the germline V gene are SQVTM and ANQGSEA. The DNA of the CDR3 is TGCAGCGCCAGCCAGGCCCGGGACAGCCTCTCCTACGAGCAGTACTTC. It specifies CSASQARDSLSYEQYF.

V and J are TRBV6-1 and TRBJ2-5; D possibly uses TRBD1 or TRBD2 (5 bases each). Trimming removed 9 bases from V and 4 bases from J, with 12 bases in between. CDR1 is MNHNS, CDR2 SASEGT, per germline. There are 12 residues in the CDR3. The CDR3 nucleotides read TGTGCCAGTGCCGGGACGATAGAGACCCAGTACTTC. Translation gives CASAGTIETQYF.

This clonotype has only a few counts. CDR3: CSAPNLGETQYF. The CDR3 DNA sequence: TGCAGTGCTCCCAATCTAGGAGAGACCCAGTACTTC. The V and J genes are TRBV20-1 and TRBJ2-5; no clear D gene. This CDR3 is built from 12 residues. The V gene lost 5 bases and the J gene lost 4 bases, with 11 bases spanning the gap. Per the germline V gene, CDR1 is DFQATT and CDR2 is SNEGSKA (reference sequence).

This clonotype was seen only a few times. One junction end disagrees with the germline gene, perhaps due to a read error. CDR3 bases: TGCGCCATCAGTGACCTCGGGACTAGCGGGGACGAGCAGTTCTTC. Translated, it gives CAISDLGTSGDEQFF. The V call is TRBV10-3, the J call TRBJ2-1; 13 bases are shared with TRBD2. The germline V gene has CDR1 ENHRY and CDR2 SYGVKD. The CDR3 runs to 15 residues.